This TCR beta chain was identified during a study of blood T cell repertoires in COVID-19. This CDR3 comprises 17 residues. Deletions cut 5 bases from V and 0 bases from J, with 16 bases between. Germline CDR1 and CDR2: SEHNR and FQNEAQ (reference sequence). The data were produced by immunoSEQ multiplex PCR, yet TCRdb's version contains in-frame clones alone and is incomplete. Found here are about 82,000 clones, around 82% of them singletons; the top ten hold roughly a third. Sequencing input: peripheral blood. The receptor comes from a man in his 60s with COVID-19, enrolled during active disease. The V gene is TRBV7-9, the J gene TRBJ2-2; D might be TRBD2 (6 bases). Here the CDR3 DNA reads TGTGCCAGCAGCCAAGGCGGGGTCTTCGCGAACACCGGGGAGCTGTTTTTT. It codes for CASSQGGVFANTGELFF.